A selection of T cell receptor beta chains follows, all from one sample in a study of blood T cell repertoires in COVID-19. TCRdb's copy holds only in-frame clones and misses some; the assay was immunoSEQ multiplex PCR. The table lists approximately 300,000 clones, around 88% of them singletons. The sample consisted of peripheral blood. Every receptor here comes from a man aged 25-45 years with acute or convalescent COVID-19. Each CDR3 is given with its conserved first and last residue. The D gene is left open where the match is weak. Not every row has a clone size; where given, it reads once, few, many or a size class.

CDR3aa	CDR3nt	d_gene	abundance	j_gene	v_gene
CASSSNSPGLNSPLHF	TGTGCCAGCAGTTCTAACTCCCCGGGATTAAATTCACCCCTCCACTTT	.	.	TRBJ1-6	TRBV27
CASSVESSGRETQYF	TGTGCCAGCAGCGTAGAGTCTAGCGGCCGGGAGACCCAGTACTTC	TRBD2	.	TRBJ2-5	TRBV9
CASRTGGAGNTEAFF	TGTGCCAGTAGAACAGGGGGCGCGGGGAACACTGAAGCTTTCTTT	TRBD1	.	TRBJ1-1	TRBV6-5
CASSSGQRVNQPQHF	TGTGCCAGCAGCTCGGGTCAGAGGGTAAATCAGCCCCAGCATTTT	.	.	TRBJ1-5	TRBV5-8
CATSRDGAINEQFF	TGTGCCACCAGCAGAGATGGAGCAATCAATGAGCAGTTCTTC	.	.	TRBJ2-1	TRBV15
CASSRTLRGSGNSPLHF	TGTGCCAGCAGCCGAACTCTCAGGGGATCGGGCAATTCACCCCTCCACTTT	.	.	TRBJ1-6	TRBV2
CASSQDIRVPSTGELFF	TGTGCCAGCAGCCAAGATATCAGGGTACCTAGCACCGGGGAGCTGTTTTTT	.	.	TRBJ2-2	TRBV3-1/TRBV3-2
CASSPTSGAQGTQYF	TGTGCCAGCAGTCCGACTAGCGGGGCCCAGGGGACCCAGTACTTC	TRBD2	.	TRBJ2-5	TRBV7-9
CASSFGGASVEKLFF	TGTGCCAGCAGTTTTGGGGGGGCATCAGTGGAAAAACTGTTTTTT	.	.	TRBJ1-4	TRBV28
CASSFQGTATNEKLFF	TGCGCCAGCAGCTTTCAGGGGACAGCAACTAATGAAAAACTGTTTTTT	TRBD1	.	TRBJ1-4	TRBV5-1
CAWSPSLVSPLHF	TGTGCCTGGAGCCCTTCCCTAGTTTCACCCCTCCACTTT	.	.	TRBJ1-6	TRBV30
CASSLLGRAYEQYF	TGTGCCAGCAGTTTACTCGGCAGGGCTTACGAGCAGTACTTC	.	.	TRBJ2-7	TRBV27
CASSYDRVSGNTIYF	TGTGCCAGCAGTTATGACAGGGTGTCTGGAAACACCATATATTTT	TRBD1	.	TRBJ1-3	TRBV2
CASSGVAGVNTEAFF	TGCGCCAGCAGCGGGGTTGCAGGGGTGAACACTGAAGCTTTCTTT	.	.	TRBJ1-1	TRBV5-1
CASSYDTGTGEAFF	TGTGCCAGCAGTTACGACACCGGGACAGGCGAGGCTTTCTTT	TRBD1	.	TRBJ1-1	TRBV6-5
CASSVDQGGNYGYTF	TGTGCCAGCAGCGTAGATCAAGGAGGGAACTATGGCTACACCTTC	.	.	TRBJ1-2	TRBV9
CASSSGKINSPLHF	TGTGCCAGCTCATCCGGGAAAATTAATTCACCCCTCCACTTT	.	.	TRBJ1-6	TRBV18
CASLAVIQGVSGKNIQYF	TGTGCCAGCCTGGCCGTAATCCAGGGGGTTTCTGGGAAAAACATTCAGTACTTC	TRBD1	.	TRBJ2-4	TRBV6-4
CAWSRDRGTQHF	TGTGCCTGGAGCAGAGACAGGGGAACCCAGCATTTT	TRBD1	.	TRBJ1-5	TRBV30
CASSDRDAQPQHF	TGTGCCAGCAGTGACAGGGATGCTCAGCCCCAGCATTTT	TRBD1	.	TRBJ1-5	TRBV28
CASSLSASGRDTQYF	TGTGCCAGCAGTTTATCGGCTAGCGGGAGAGATACGCAGTATTTT	TRBD2	.	TRBJ2-3	TRBV28
CASSHDRVGNQPQHF	TGTGCCAGCAGTCACGACAGGGTGGGCAATCAGCCCCAGCATTTT	TRBD1	.	TRBJ1-5	TRBV27
CASSPQLTPFNEKLFF	TGTGCCAGCTCACCACAATTGACACCTTTTAATGAAAAACTGTTTTTT	.	.	TRBJ1-4	TRBV18
CASRQGTEAFF	TGTGCCAGCAGACAGGGGACTGAAGCTTTCTTT	TRBD1	.	TRBJ1-1	TRBV7-9
CASSMTGVYNEQFF	TGTGCCAGCTCAATGACAGGGGTCTACAATGAGCAGTTCTTC	TRBD1	once	TRBJ2-1	TRBV18
CASGLVQGTYNEQFF	TGTGCTAGTGGTTTGGTACAGGGGACCTACAATGAGCAGTTCTTC	TRBD1	.	TRBJ2-1	TRBV12-5
CASARQLNEKLFF	TGCGCCAGCGCGCGGCAGCTTAATGAAAAACTGTTTTTT	.	once	TRBJ1-4	TRBV5-1
CASSHRDNSNQPQHF	TGCGCCAGCAGCCATCGAGACAATAGCAATCAGCCCCAGCATTTT	.	few	TRBJ1-5	TRBV4-1
CSVVAGSNYGYTF	TGCAGCGTTGTTGCAGGGTCGAACTATGGCTACACCTTC	.	.	TRBJ1-2	TRBV29-1
CASIFLTGEQYF	TGTGCCAGCATCTTTTTGACAGGGGAGCAGTACTTC	TRBD1	.	TRBJ2-7	TRBV27
CASRPRGADTEAFF	TGTGCCAGCAGGCCAAGGGGTGCGGACACTGAAGCTTTCTTT	.	.	TRBJ1-1	TRBV6-5
CASRRGLNTEAFF	TGTGCCAGCAGGCGGGGCCTGAACACTGAAGCTTTCTTT	.	.	TRBJ1-1	TRBV12-3/TRBV12-4
CASSLGGRTAYEQYF	TGTGCCAGCAGCTTGGGGGGCAGAACTGCCTACGAGCAGTACTTC	.	.	TRBJ2-7	TRBV5-8
CASSPSRQGEQYF	TGTGCCAGCAGTCCTTCTCGACAGGGCGAGCAGTACTTC	TRBD1	once	TRBJ2-7	TRBV12-3/TRBV12-4
CASSQDRTGSGYTF	TGTGCCAGCAGCCAAGACCGGACAGGCAGTGGCTACACCTTC	TRBD1	once	TRBJ1-2	TRBV3-1/TRBV3-2
CASSVSGLPSSGNTIYF	TGTGCCAGTAGTGTCTCGGGACTTCCGAGCTCTGGAAACACCATATATTTT	.	.	TRBJ1-3	TRBV19
CASSLAGPGYEQYF	TGTGCCAGCAGTTTAGCGGGACCCGGCTACGAGCAGTACTTC	TRBD2	.	TRBJ2-7	TRBV6-5
CASSVVGVAGNIQYF	TGTGCCAGCAGCGTAGTAGGTGTGGCGGGAAACATTCAGTACTTC	.	.	TRBJ2-4	TRBV9
CASMDSINSPLHF	TGTGCGAGTATGGACTCAATTAATTCACCCCTCCACTTT	.	.	TRBJ1-6	TRBV6-5
CASSLGSGSRETQYF	TGTGCCAGCAGCTTAGGTTCGGGGAGTCGAGAGACCCAGTACTTC	.	.	TRBJ2-5	TRBV7-9
CASSLYDSYVGIYGYTF	TGTGCCAGCAGCTTGTATGACAGCTACGTGGGGATCTATGGCTACACCTTC	.	.	TRBJ1-2	TRBV9
CASSQEPGQGNYGYTF	TGTGCCAGTTCCCAAGAGCCCGGGCAGGGGAACTATGGCTACACCTTC	.	.	TRBJ1-2	TRBV19
CASSLARSGGRRSEAFF	TGTGCCAGCAGCTTAGCGAGGAGCGGGGGGCGCAGGTCTGAAGCTTTCTTT	.	.	TRBJ1-1	TRBV7-9
CASSLGGRETQYF	TGTGCCAGCAGCCTTGGAGGTCGAGAGACCCAGTACTTC	.	.	TRBJ2-5	TRBV28
CASSSPSNTEAFF	TGTGCCAGCAGTTCCCCTTCCAACACTGAAGCTTTCTTT	.	once	TRBJ1-1	TRBV28
CASSFSRGVNQPQHF	TGTGCCAGCAGTTTTTCCAGGGGCGTTAATCAGCCCCAGCATTTT	.	.	TRBJ1-5	TRBV28
CSASRGQLGQPQHF	TGCAGTGCTAGTCGTGGGCAGCTGGGTCAGCCCCAGCATTTT	.	few	TRBJ1-5	TRBV20-1
CASSSHGLAGGKGEQYF	TGTGCCAGCAGCTCCCACGGACTAGCGGGAGGGAAGGGCGAGCAGTACTTC	TRBD2	.	TRBJ2-7	TRBV11-2
CASSVEQGNGYTF	TGTGCCAGCAGCGTAGAACAGGGTAATGGCTACACCTTC	.	.	TRBJ1-2	TRBV9
CASSPLPGQGAGYTF	TGCGCCAGCAGCCCACTACCGGGACAGGGGGCCGGCTACACCTTC	TRBD1	.	TRBJ1-2	TRBV5-1
CASGGLGGPNQPQHF	TGTGCCAGCGGGGGACTAGGGGGGCCGAATCAGCCCCAGCATTTT	.	.	TRBJ1-5	TRBV9
CASSPARGASYEQYF	TGTGCCAGCAGCCCCGCACGGGGGGCGTCCTACGAGCAGTACTTC	.	.	TRBJ2-7	TRBV7-8
CASTDGLAGSHEQFF	TGTGCCAGCACCGACGGACTAGCGGGGAGCCATGAGCAGTTCTTC	TRBD2	.	TRBJ2-1	TRBV6-6
CASRGAGAVDTQYF	TGTGCCAGCAGGGGTGCGGGAGCGGTAGATACGCAGTATTTT	TRBD2	.	TRBJ2-3	TRBV3-1/TRBV3-2
CASSLPGTGSEKLFF	TGTGCCAGCAGCCTACCCGGGACAGGGAGTGAAAAACTGTTTTTT	TRBD1	.	TRBJ1-4	TRBV4-2